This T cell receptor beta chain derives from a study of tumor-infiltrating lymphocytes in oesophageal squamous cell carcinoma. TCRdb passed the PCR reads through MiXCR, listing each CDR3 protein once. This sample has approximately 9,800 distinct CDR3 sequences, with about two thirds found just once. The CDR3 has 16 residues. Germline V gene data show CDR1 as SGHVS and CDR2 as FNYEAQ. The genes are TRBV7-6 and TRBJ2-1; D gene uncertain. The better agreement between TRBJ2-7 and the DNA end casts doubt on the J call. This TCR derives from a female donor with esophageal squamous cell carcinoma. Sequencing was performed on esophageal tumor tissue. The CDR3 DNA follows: TGTGCCGGAGAGACTGTAGGGCGAAGCTCCTACAATGAGCAGTACTTC. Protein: CAGETVGRSSYNEQYF.